This T cell receptor (beta chain) was captured in a study of blood T cell repertoires in COVID-19 (dated by TCRdb to the early 2020s). In terms of the full investigation: Samples covering the acute and convalescent phases of COVID-19 were provided by collaborators in the United States, Italy and Spain. The prospective study material was composed of cDNA or gDNA derived from T cells, B-cell-depleted T cells, or PBMCs. The dataset comprised deeply sampled blood TCRbeta repertoires from subjects exposed to, actively infected with, or recovered from COVID-19. The repertoires were made available in a free public database intended to serve as a resource for research on the immune response to SARS-CoV-2. Samples came from the ongoing ImmuneRACE study (first 160 participants) plus 1,254 subjects from 6 global collaborators. A de-identified subject ID, COVID-19 status, age in years and sex were almost always included in the sample metadata. Where available, HLA class I and class II types were obtained from metadata supplied by the sample provider rather than from assay-based typing.

TCRbeta CDR3 regions were amplified from genomic DNA using the immunoSEQ Assay, a bias-controlled multiplex PCR. As for how the authors treated the data: The number of nucleated cells in each sample was estimated by amplification of reference gene primers within the assay. To quantify the absolute abundance of each unique TCRbeta CDR3 rearrangement, sequence reads were collapsed and filtered. For each sample, productive Simpson clonality was calculated as the square root of Simpson's diversity index across productive rearrangements. TCRdb obtained this table from immuneACCESS and retained in-frame rearrangements with V and J assigned. These tables miss some clones; where compared with another copy, unresolved V genes account for less than half of the shortfall, and the remainder is unexplained. V and J calls and clone size are as listed in that table; D and trimming were resolved from the DNA. For this sample the table gives some 190,000 clones, of which approximately 84% were detected only once. The ten biggest clones cover approximately 5% of the sample.

Overall results and qualifications from the work: The quantity of clinical and demographic metadata differed by source and by participant and was supplied without curation.

Note on this clone: Its antigen is still unknown. No per-base quality is available; no much larger clone lies one base away.

The CDR3 measures 14 amino acids from cysteine to phenylalanine. CDR3 DNA is the only sequence kept; it has 42 bases, read in frame from the first base. According to the germline V gene (reference sequence), CDR1 reads SEHNR and CDR2 reads FQNEAQ. V and J lose 2 bases and 4 bases, and a span of 11 bases separates them. Whole blood was collected in K2EDTA tubes by collaborating institutions according to the institutions' own protocols. For TCRbeta analysis, collaborators shipped samples in one of three forms: frozen whole blood, isolated PBMCs, or DNA extracted from either of those sample types. The V and J genes are TRBV7-9 and TRBJ2-5, with TRBD2 perhaps the D gene, on 6 matching bases. The receptor's source is an elderly woman with acute or convalescent COVID-19. Sequences were obtained from peripheral blood. CDR3 region: CASSLRRDAETQYF. The DNA sequence is given as TGTGCCAGCAGCTTAAGGCGGGACGCAGAGACCCAGTACTTC.